The 25 T cell receptor beta chains presented below share a single source sample, sequenced in a study of cytomegalovirus exposure and HLA in healthy donors. PCR primers comprised 60 Vbeta and 13 Jbeta primers. The table came from immunoSEQ multiplex PCR; TCRdb's copy has only in-frame clones and leaves some out. The sample contains about 76,000 clones, approximately 80% of which appear only once. Sequenced sample: PBMCs. These receptors all stem from a woman aged 35 to 49 in good health and CMV-seropositive.

V is TRBV28 and J is TRBJ1-4, with D tentatively TRBD1 (6 bases). The CDR3 consists of 18 residues. In germline, CDR1 is MDHEN, CDR2 SYDVKM. V was shortened by 7 bases and J by 4 bases, with 25 bases between the two germline ends. CDR3 sequence reads: CASKISGVLGFHNEKLFF. CDR3 sequence (DNA): TGTGCCAGCAAAATCTCAGGGGTCTTGGGTTTCCATAATGAAAAACTGTTTTTT.

This chain connects TRBV7-7 to TRBJ2-1; 10 nucleotides match TRBD2. CDR1 and CDR2 from the germline V gene are SSHAT and FNYEAQ (reference sequence). V shed 5 bases, J shed 7 bases, and the junction held 2 bases outside the gene matches. The CDR3 has 13 residues. Written as DNA, the CDR3 is TGTGCCAGCAGCCTTAGCGGGGGGAATGAGCAGTTCTTC. This translates into CASSLSGGNEQFF.

This chain links TRBV18 with TRBJ2-7; tentative D call: TRBD2 (6 bases). CDR3 length: 15 residues. The V end was cut by 0 bases, the J end by 2 bases, with 11 bases between. Germline CDR1 and CDR2: KGHSH and LQKENI. The DNA of the CDR3 is TGTGCCAGCTCACCACCGGCGGGGAGCGCCTACGAGCAGTACTTC. Translating it yields CASSPPAGSAYEQYF.

This clone was seen just once. The gene calls are TRBV5-4 and TRBJ1-2; 11 bases are shared with TRBD1. V was pared by 4 bases and J by 4 bases, with 6 bases of the junction left unmatched. This CDR3 is built from 15 residues. Germline V gene lookup returns CDR1 SGHNT and CDR2 YYREEE (reference sequence). This CDR3 reads CASSAGQGDGYGYTF. The CDR3 DNA is TGTGCCAGCAGCGCGGGACAGGGGGATGGCTATGGCTACACCTTC.

The chain uses TRBV5-5 and TRBJ1-6; 10 bases map to TRBD1. Germline V lookup: CDR1 SGHKS, CDR2 YYEKEE (reference sequence). This CDR3 region has 17 residues. After removal of 2 bases from V and 6 bases from J, the junction contained 8 bases not matched to a gene. The CDR3 bases are TGTGCCAGCAGCTTTACCGGGACAGGGGATTTTAATTCACCCCTCCACTTT. Amino acid sequence: CASSFTGTGDFNSPLHF.

This clone was observed a handful of times. The chain is built from TRBV6-1 and TRBJ2-5, with 8 bases lining up with TRBD2. CDR3 length: 16 residues. Germline CDR1 MNHNS, CDR2 SASEGT. The J segment lost 2 bases and the V segment lost 2 bases, leaving 7 bases of the junction unmatched. The CDR3, as DNA: TGTGCCAGCAGTGAATCCGTCGGGGGGGGACAAGAGACCCAGTACTTC. Protein sequence: CASSESVGGGQETQYF.

This chain uses TRBV10-3 with TRBJ2-7; no clear D. The CDR3 has 14 amino acids. Trimming took off 3 bases at V and 7 bases at J, with 16 bases between the two ends. Germline values: CDR1 ENHRY, CDR2 SYGVKD. CDR3 sequence reads: CAISDKASPREQYF. CDR3 in DNA: TGTGCCATCAGTGACAAAGCCTCTCCGAGGGAGCAGTACTTC.

The rearrangement joins TRBV18 to TRBJ2-1; no definite D call. With 0 bases removed from V and 10 bases from J, the gap between germline ends came to 10 bases. Germline V gene sequence: CDR1 KGHSH, CDR2 LQKENI. The CDR3 length is 13 residues. The chain's CDR3 is CASSPPGSEEQFF. CDR3 bases: TGTGCCAGCTCACCACCTGGTTCAGAAGAGCAGTTCTTC.

The sample holds one count of this clone. J is TRBJ1-5 and V is TRBV10-3; no firm D call. Germline CDR1 and CDR2: ENHRY and SYGVKD. Trimming stripped 8 bases from V and 5 bases from J, with 10 bases between. The CDR3 is made up of 12 amino acids. The DNA for the CDR3 is TGTGCCATCTCCTCCGGGGATCAGCCCCAGCATTTT. It codes for CAISSGDQPQHF.

The chain couples TRBV7-2 to TRBJ2-2; 7 bases are a match to TRBD2. The trim removed 0 bases at V and 4 bases at J, leaving 2 bases unmatched. The V gene's germline CDR1 is SGHTA and CDR2 FQGNSA. This CDR3 spans 15 amino acids. CDR3 in DNA: TGTGCCAGCAGCTTAGCGGGGGGGGGCACCGGGGAGCTGTTTTTT. It translates to CASSLAGGGTGELFF.

The rearrangement links TRBV5-1 to TRBJ1-1; 9 bases agree with TRBD1. Germline V gene data show CDR1 as SGHRS and CDR2 as YFSETQ. CDR3 length equals 15 residues. Germline trimming cut 0 bases from V and 4 bases from J; bases unmatched to any gene: 4. The CDR3 is CASSLDTGGGTEAFF. The CDR3 region has the DNA TGCGCCAGCAGCTTGGATACAGGGGGCGGCACTGAAGCTTTCTTT.

The CDR3 DNA follows: TGTGCCAGCAGCTCCGCAGCCCTACAGGGGAACTATGGCTACACCTTC. It specifies CASSSAALQGNYGYTF. The J gene is TRBJ1-2, the V gene TRBV7-8, with TRBD1 identical over 7 bases. Trimming cost V 4 bases and J 2 bases; bases outside gene matches: 10. The CDR3 is 16 amino acids. Germline V gives CDR1 SGHVS, CDR2 FQNEAQ. Full variable domain (missing parts from reference TRBV7-8 and TRBJ1-2): GAGVSQSPRYKVAKRGQDVALRCDPISGHVSLFWYQQALGQGPEFLTYFQNEAQLDKSGLPSDRFFAERPEGSVSTLKIQRTQQEDSAVYLCASSSAALQGNYGYTFGSGTRLTVV.

This sequence joins TRBV7-2 and TRBJ2-5; D is perhaps TRBD1 (7 bases). Trimming removed 4 bases from V and 5 bases from J, with 20 bases in between. From germline, CDR1 is SGHTA and CDR2 FQGNSA. This CDR3 spans 16 amino acids. The CDR3 spells CASSSSGGARGETQYF. The CDR3 region has the DNA TGTGCCAGCAGCTCTTCCGGGGGTGCCAGGGGGGAGACCCAGTACTTC.

The chain has TRBV7-9 and TRBJ2-3; 7 nucleotides align to TRBD2. The CDR3 runs 16 residues. From germline, CDR1 is SEHNR and CDR2 FQNEAQ (reference sequence). Losses at the gene ends were 5 bases for V and 2 bases for J; bases not matched to a gene: 10. CDR3 nucleotides: TGTGCCAGCAGCGGATGGGCCGGGGGGTCCACAGATACGCAGTATTTT. Its protein product is CASSGWAGGSTDTQYF.

The chain joins TRBV7-3 to TRBJ2-2, with a possible D match to TRBD1 (5 bases). Trimming took off 2 bases at V and 3 bases at J, with 10 bases between the two ends. The CDR3 totals 15 residues. CDR1 and CDR2 from the germline V gene are SGHTA and FQGTGA. The CDR3 nucleotides read TGTGCCAGCAGCTTAGGGGCAGTTGACACCGGGGAGCTGTTTTTT. Its protein product is CASSLGAVDTGELFF.

The V and J genes are TRBV5-1 and TRBJ1-6; D not resolved. This CDR3 spans 18 amino acids. V lost 3 bases, J lost 0 bases, and 16 bases lay in between. The germline gives CDR1 SGHRS, CDR2 YFSETQ. The CDR3 DNA is TGCGCCAGCAGCTCCTACCACAGTTTAAGCTCCTATAATTCACCCCTCCACTTT. As protein: CASSSYHSLSSYNSPLHF.

In its sample, this clone was seen a few times. CDR3 residues: CASSAGGSTDTQYF. CDR3 bases: TGTGCCAGCAGCGCGGGGGGTTCCACAGATACGCAGTATTTT. The chain links TRBV7-2 to TRBJ2-3; TRBD2 matches 8 bases. Looked up from germline, CDR1 is SGHTA and CDR2 is FQGNSA. V gave up 5 bases and J gave up 2 bases; unmatched junction bases: 3. This CDR3 is 14 amino acids long.

The V call is TRBV4-1, the J call TRBJ1-6; D gene unclear. CDR1 is MGHRA and CDR2 is YSYEKL in the germline V gene. The V and J ends lost 1 base and 7 bases respectively, with 14 bases between them. The CDR3 is 16 residues long. The CDR3 bases are TGCGCCAGCAGCCAAGCTCCTCAAGGAGGCAATTCACCCCTCCACTTT. Translating gives CASSQAPQGGNSPLHF.

In regard to this clone: One end of the junction is discordant with germline, which a read error may explain. The rearrangement links TRBV7-9 to TRBJ2-7; D remains ambiguous. The CDR3 loop spans 12 amino acids. The V gene's germline CDR1 is SEHNR and CDR2 FQNEAQ (reference sequence). The CDR3 bases are TGTTCCAGCAGCTTAGACCAGAACGAGCAGTACTTC. Translation gives CSSSLDQNEQYF.

CDR3 amino acids: CASSRGQDYGYTF. In DNA, the CDR3 is TGTGCCAGCAGCCGGGGACAGGATTATGGCTACACCTTC. V and J are TRBV5-5 and TRBJ1-2; 8 nucleotides agree with TRBD1. This CDR3 contains 13 residues. V trimming: 4 bases; J trimming: 5 bases; junction bases outside the gene matches: 4. The germline V gene has CDR1 SGHKS and CDR2 YYEKEE (reference sequence). The full variable domain, in which reference TRBV5-5 and TRBJ1-2 provide the parts outside the CDR3, is DAGVTQSPTHLIKTRGQQVTLRCSPISGHKSVSWYQQVLGQGPQFIFQYYEKEERGRGNFPDRFSARQFPNYSSELNVNALLLGDSALYLCASSRGQDYGYTFGSGTRLTVV.

The chain couples TRBV18 to TRBJ2-7; 8 bases are a match to TRBD1. The CDR3 runs 13 residues. The V gene end was trimmed by 2 bases and the J gene end by 5 bases; junction bases not matched to a gene: 2. Germline CDR1 reads KGHSH; CDR2 reads LQKENI. The CDR3 spells CASSPYRGNEQYF. DNA of the CDR3: TGTGCCAGCTCACCATACAGGGGGAACGAGCAGTACTTC.

The rearrangement uses TRBV18 and TRBJ1-2; D is possibly TRBD1 (6 bases). Trimming left V 4 bases short and J 8 bases short, with 14 bases between. The CDR3 contains 13 residues. Germline V CDR1 and CDR2: KGHSH, LQKENI. Here the CDR3 DNA reads TGTGCCAGCTCACGAAACAGGGACGGAGGCTACACCTTC. Translating it yields CASSRNRDGGYTF.

This clone has only one observation. In DNA, the CDR3 is TGTGCCAGCAGTCTAACTAGCGGCTTCCGCAATGAGCAGTTCTTC. This encodes CASSLTSGFRNEQFF. V usage is TRBV28 and J usage is TRBJ2-1, with 8 positions matching TRBD2. CDR1 MDHEN and CDR2 SYDVKM come from the germline V gene. The CDR3 extends over 15 amino acids. Germline trimming cut 5 bases from V and 6 bases from J; bases unmatched to any gene: 9.

The CDR3 protein is CASSLGTVDYGYTF. In DNA, the CDR3 is TGTGCCAGCAGCTTAGGGACAGTAGATTATGGCTACACCTTC. V is TRBV7-2 and J is TRBJ1-2; D possibly corresponds to TRBD1 (6 bases). Germline V gene data show CDR1 as SGHTA and CDR2 as FQGNSA. V lost 1 base and J 5 bases, leaving 11 bases between the germline ends. The CDR3 extends over 14 amino acids.

The chain links TRBV4-2 to TRBJ2-7; D is uncertain. The V gene lost 4 bases and the J gene lost 0 bases, with 7 bases spanning the gap. The germline gives CDR1 LGHNA, CDR2 YNFKEQ. The CDR3 has 13 amino acids. The CDR3 region is CASSLGFSYEQYF. The CDR3 DNA reads TGTGCCAGCAGCCTCGGTTTCTCCTACGAGCAGTACTTC.